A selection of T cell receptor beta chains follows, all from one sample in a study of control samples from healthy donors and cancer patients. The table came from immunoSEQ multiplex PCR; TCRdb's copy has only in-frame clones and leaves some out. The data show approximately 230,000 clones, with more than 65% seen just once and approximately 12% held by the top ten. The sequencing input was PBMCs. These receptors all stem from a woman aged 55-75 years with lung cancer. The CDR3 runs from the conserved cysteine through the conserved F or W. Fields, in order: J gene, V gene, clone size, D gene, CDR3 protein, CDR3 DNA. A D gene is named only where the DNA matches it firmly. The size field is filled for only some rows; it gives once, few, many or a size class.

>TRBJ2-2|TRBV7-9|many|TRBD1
CASSLLGTGLSGELFF
TGTGCCAGCAGCTTACTTGGGACAGGGTTGTCCGGGGAGCTGTTTTTT
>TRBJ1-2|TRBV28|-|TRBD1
CASSSTGEGAGYTF
TGTGCCAGCAGTTCTACAGGGGAGGGGGCTGGCTACACCTTC
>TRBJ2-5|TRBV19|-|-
CASIDRVGGGLGDQETQYF
TGTGCCAGTATTGACCGGGTGGGCGGGGGCCTGGGAGATCAAGAGACCCAGTACTTC
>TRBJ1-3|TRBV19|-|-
CASAGFSGNTIYF
TGTGCCAGTGCGGGGTTCTCTGGAAACACCATATATTTT
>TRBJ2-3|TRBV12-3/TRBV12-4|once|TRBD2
CATGTSATDTQYF
TGTGCCACCGGGACTAGCGCCACAGATACGCAGTATTTT
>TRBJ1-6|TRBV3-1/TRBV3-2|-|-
CASSYGGGNSPLHF
TGTGCCAGCAGCTACGGGGGGGGTAATTCACCCCTCCACTTT
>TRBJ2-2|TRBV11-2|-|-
CASSLDEYGLTGELFF
TGTGCCAGCAGCTTAGATGAGTACGGTCTCACCGGGGAGCTGTTTTTT
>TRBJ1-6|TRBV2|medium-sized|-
CASSVGVQVNSPLHF
TGTGCCAGCAGTGTTGGGGTTCAGGTTAATTCACCCCTCCACTTT
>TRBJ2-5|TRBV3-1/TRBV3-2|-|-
CASSQVRGGQETQYF
TGTGCCAGCAGCCAAGTCAGGGGGGGCCAAGAGACCCAGTACTTC
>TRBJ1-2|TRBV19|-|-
CASSLDSTVNYGYTF
TGTGCCAGTAGTCTCGACTCGACAGTTAACTATGGCTACACCTTC
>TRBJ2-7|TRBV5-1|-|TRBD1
CASSLGQVRDEQYF
TGCGCCAGCAGTTTAGGACAGGTTCGTGACGAGCAGTACTTC
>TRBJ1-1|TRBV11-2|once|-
CASSSQGNTEAFF
TGTGCCAGCAGCTCTCAGGGGAACACTGAAGCTTTCTTT
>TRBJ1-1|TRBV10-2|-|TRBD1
CASRDPGQARGGTEAFF
TGCGCCAGCAGAGACCCGGGACAGGCCCGCGGGGGCACTGAAGCTTTCTTT
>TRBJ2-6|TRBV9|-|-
CASSPNSGANVLTF
TGTGCCAGCAGCCCGAACTCTGGGGCCAACGTCCTGACTTTC
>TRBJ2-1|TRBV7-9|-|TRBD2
CASSLLAGVLF
TGTGCCAGCAGCCTACTAGCGGGGGTTCTCTTC
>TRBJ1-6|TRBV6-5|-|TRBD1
CASNNRGGSPLHF
TGTGCCAGCAACAACAGGGGGGGTTCACCCCTCCACTTT
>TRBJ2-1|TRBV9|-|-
CASSGDMAKYNEQFF
TGTGCCAGCAGCGGGGACATGGCCAAATACAATGAGCAGTTCTTC
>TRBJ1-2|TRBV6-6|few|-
CASNPEVNYGYTF
TGTGCCAGCAACCCAGAAGTGAACTATGGCTACACCTTC
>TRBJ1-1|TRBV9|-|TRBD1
CASSATGTGHTEAFF
TGTGCCAGCAGCGCAACCGGGACAGGGCACACTGAAGCTTTCTTT
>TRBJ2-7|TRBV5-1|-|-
CASSLGWTATYEQYF
TGCGCCAGCAGCTTGGGGTGGACGGCGACCTACGAGCAGTACTTC
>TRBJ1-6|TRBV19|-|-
CASTKLDSRNSPLHF
TGTGCCAGTACCAAGCTGGACAGTAGGAACTCACCCCTCCACTTT
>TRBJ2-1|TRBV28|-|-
CASKLGGGSKYNEQFF
TGTGCCAGCAAACTCGGGGGAGGCAGCAAATACAATGAGCAGTTCTTC
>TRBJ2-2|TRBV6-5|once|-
CASRPGVTGELFF
TGTGCCAGCAGACCCGGGGTTACCGGGGAGCTGTTTTTT
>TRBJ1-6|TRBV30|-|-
CAWSVRGNYNSPLHF
TGTGCCTGGAGTGTACGAGGGAACTATAATTCACCCCTCCACTTT
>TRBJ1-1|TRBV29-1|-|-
CSALSLPTEAFF
TGCAGCGCACTTTCCCTTCCCACTGAAGCTTTCTTT
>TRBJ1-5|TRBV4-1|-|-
CASSQEGLSRQPQHF
TGCGCCAGCAGCCAAGAAGGGCTGTCGCGGCAGCCCCAGCATTTT
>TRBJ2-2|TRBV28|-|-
CASRLGGPNTGELFF
TGTGCCAGCAGACTGGGGGGCCCGAACACCGGGGAGCTGTTTTTT
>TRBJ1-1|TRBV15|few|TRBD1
CATSRDLRTGMNTEAFF
TGTGCCACCAGCAGAGATCTAAGGACAGGGATGAACACTGAAGCTTTCTTT
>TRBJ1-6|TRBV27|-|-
CASSLVKGWNSPLHF
TGTGCCAGCAGTTTGGTAAAGGGGTGGAATTCACCCCTCCACTTT
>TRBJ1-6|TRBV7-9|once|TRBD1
CASSWGGGGIRSPLHF
TGTGCCAGCAGCTGGGGAGGAGGGGGCATTAGATCACCCCTCCACTTT
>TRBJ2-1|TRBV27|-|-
CASSVRLVYNEQFF
TGTGCCAGCAGTGTAAGACTAGTCTACAATGAGCAGTTCTTC
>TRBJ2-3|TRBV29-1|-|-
CSVEDGTDTQYF
TGCAGCGTTGAAGATGGGACAGATACGCAGTATTTT
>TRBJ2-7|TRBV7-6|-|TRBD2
CASSVGLAGVGYEQYF
TGTGCCAGCAGCGTAGGACTAGCGGGAGTGGGCTACGAGCAGTACTTC
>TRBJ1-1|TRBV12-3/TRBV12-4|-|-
CASSLEFNTEAFF
TGTGCCAGCAGTTTAGAGTTTAACACTGAAGCTTTCTTT
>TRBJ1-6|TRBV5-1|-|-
CASSLDQVGNSPLHF
TGCGCCAGCAGCTTGGACCAGGTGGGCAATTCACCCCTCCACTTT
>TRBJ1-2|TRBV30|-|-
CAWSVPPSYGYTF
TGTGCCTGGAGTGTACCGCCTTCCTATGGCTACACCTTC
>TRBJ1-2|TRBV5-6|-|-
CASSFGGGYTF
TGTGCCAGCAGCTTTGGGGGTGGCTACACCTTC
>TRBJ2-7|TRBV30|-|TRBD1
CAWGYTGTGGHEQYF
TGTGCCTGGGGATACACCGGGACAGGGGGCCACGAGCAGTACTTC
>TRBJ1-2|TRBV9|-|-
CASSVFGAQGYTF
TGTGCCAGCAGCGTTTTTGGGGCGCAAGGCTACACCTTC
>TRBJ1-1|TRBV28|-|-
CASSQLQGGYTEAFF
TGTGCCAGCAGTCAACTACAGGGTGGGTACACTGAAGCTTTCTTT
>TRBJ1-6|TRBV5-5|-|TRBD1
CASSRDSLNSPLHF
TGTGCCAGCAGCCGGGACAGCTTAAATTCACCCCTCCACTTT
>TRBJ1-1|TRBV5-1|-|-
CASSSQGGITEAFF
TGCGCCAGCAGCTCTCAGGGAGGGATCACTGAAGCTTTCTTT
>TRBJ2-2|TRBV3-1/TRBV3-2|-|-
CASSQDVTTGELFF
TGTGCCAGCAGCCAAGATGTGACCACCGGGGAGCTGTTTTTT
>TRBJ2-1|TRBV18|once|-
CASSPTYYNEQFF
TGTGCCAGCTCACCAACATACTACAATGAGCAGTTCTTC
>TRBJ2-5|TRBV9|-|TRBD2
CASSPSLAGGGQETQYF
TGTGCCAGCAGCCCCTCTTTAGCGGGAGGAGGCCAAGAGACCCAGTACTTC
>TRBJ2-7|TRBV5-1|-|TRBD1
CASSSGQGHRTYEQYF
TGCGCCAGCAGCAGCGGACAGGGGCACCGTACCTACGAGCAGTACTTC
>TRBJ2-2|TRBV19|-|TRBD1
CASRGQGATGELFF
TGTGCCAGTAGGGGACAGGGGGCGACCGGGGAGCTGTTTTTT
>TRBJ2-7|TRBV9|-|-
CASSLAPLGEQYF
TGTGCCAGCAGCCTTGCCCCCTTGGGCGAGCAGTACTTC
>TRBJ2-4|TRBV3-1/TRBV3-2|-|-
CASSPAGVAKNIQYF
TGTGCCAGCAGCCCGGCAGGGGTAGCCAAAAACATTCAGTACTTC
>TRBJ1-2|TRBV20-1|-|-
CSARRAGYTF
TGCAGTGCTCGTAGGGCTGGCTACACCTTC
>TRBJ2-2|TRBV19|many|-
CATMNTGELFF
TGTGCCACCATGAACACCGGGGAGCTGTTTTTT
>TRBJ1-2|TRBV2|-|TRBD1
CASGFRDRDAGYTF
TGTGCCAGCGGCTTCCGGGACAGGGACGCTGGCTACACCTTC
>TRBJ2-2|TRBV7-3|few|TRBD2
CASSSWTRSTGELFF
TGTGCCAGCAGCTCTTGGACTAGGAGCACCGGGGAGCTGTTTTTT
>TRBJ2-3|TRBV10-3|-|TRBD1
CAISGGGSTDTQYF
TGTGCCATCAGTGGAGGGGGCAGCACAGATACGCAGTATTTT
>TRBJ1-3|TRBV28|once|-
CASSLRLSGNTIYF
TGTGCCAGCAGTTTACGGCTCTCTGGAAACACCATATATTTT